The next 32 T cell receptor beta chains were all read from a single sample in a study of T-cell memory formation after mild COVID-19 (TCRdb year 2021). Receptor amplification or capture employed 5' RACE. TCRdb lists the instrument as Illumina NovaSeq 6000. TCRdb took the public reads, trimmed them with fastp at Q25, ran MiXCR for clone calling and kept in-frame beta chains. Every entry covers one CDR3 protein and lists the most common genes and DNA from its rows. The sample profile shows about 430,000 distinct CDR3 sequences; around 24% of them were found once. The ten top clones hold 8.5% to 9% of the sample. The sequenced sample consisted of PBMCs or a T cell subset sorted from them (not recorded which). The receptors come from an adult woman who had mild COVID-19 (a few samples of this study predate the infection). The sample titles of this study are shuffled in the database, so cell type and time point are left out; the donor was told from shared clones.

This clonotype showed up just a few times. The rearrangement links TRBV29-1 to TRBJ2-7; TRBD2 matches at 11 bases. The CDR3 is 17 amino acids. The J segment lost 1 base and the V segment lost 7 bases, leaving 15 bases of the junction unmatched. The germline V gene has CDR1 SQVTM and CDR2 ANQGSEA. For the CDR3, the DNA is TGCAGCGCACGGGAGGCTAGCGGGAGGAAACCTTCCTACGAGCAGTACTTC. It encodes CSAREASGRKPSYEQYF.

This sequence joins TRBV6-2 or TRBV6-3 and TRBJ2-7; no reliable D call. V shed 7 bases and J shed 1 base, with 8 bases lying between them. CDR1 is MNHEY and CDR2 is SVGEGT in the germline V gene. The CDR3 consists of 12 residues. CDR3 sequence (DNA): TGTGCCAGCAACACCGCTTCCTACGAGCAGTACTTC. It specifies CASNTASYEQYF.

This clonotype was found once. The V call is TRBV10-3, the J call TRBJ1-1; 7 positions agree with TRBD1. Looked up from germline, CDR1 is ENHRY and CDR2 is SYGVKD. This CDR3 contains 12 residues. After removal of 10 bases from V and 3 bases from J, the junction contained 5 bases not matched to a gene. The CDR3 DNA sequence: TGTGCCACCAGCAGGGGGGACACTGAAGCTTTCTTT. Amino acid sequence: CATSRGDTEAFF.

The V gene is TRBV7-8, the J gene TRBJ1-1; 10 bases line up with TRBD1. V trimming: 5 bases; J trimming: 0 bases; junction bases outside the gene matches: 12. The CDR3 contains 18 residues. The V gene's germline CDR1 is SGHVS and CDR2 FQNEAQ. CDR3 residues: CASSPNPTGGLVNTEAFF. DNA of the CDR3: TGTGCCAGCAGCCCAAACCCGACAGGGGGCTTGGTGAACACTGAAGCTTTCTTT.

This chain connects TRBV7-2 to TRBJ1-1, with a weak D call TRBD1 (5 bases). The V end was cut by 2 bases, the J end by 3 bases, with 7 bases between. This CDR3 has 13 residues. Germline V gene lookup returns CDR1 SGHTA and CDR2 FQGNSA. The CDR3 spells CASSLLGHTEAFF. The CDR3 DNA reads as TGTGCCAGCAGCTTACTGGGACACACTGAAGCTTTCTTT.

This clonotype was counted only a few times. The V gene is TRBV12-3 or TRBV12-4, the J gene TRBJ2-1; 8 bases match TRBD1. The V and J ends lost 5 bases and 1 base, in that order; junction bases with no gene match: 7. This CDR3 has 16 amino acids. The CDR3 DNA sequence: TGTGCCAGCAGTCCCCGACAGGGGCTTTCCTACAATGAGCAGTTCTTC. Translating it yields CASSPRQGLSYNEQFF.

This clonotype was seen at least ten times. The chain links TRBV7-2 to TRBJ2-3, with TRBD2 as a possible D gene (5 bases). Germline V CDR1 and CDR2: SGHTA, FQGNSA. This CDR3 comprises 16 residues. The V end was cut by 5 bases, the J end by 4 bases, with 19 bases between. The CDR3 reads CASSLLLRALADTQYF. As DNA, the CDR3 is TGTGCCAGCAGCCTCCTTTTGCGGGCGCTTGCAGATACGCAGTATTTT.

This rearrangement joins TRBV27 to TRBJ2-1, with D tentatively TRBD1 or TRBD2 (5 bases each). V gave up 8 bases and J gave up 4 bases, with 12 bases separating them. Germline CDR1 reads MNHEY; CDR2 reads SMNVEV (reference sequence). The length of the CDR3 is 13 residues. CDR3 residues: CASGQGEYNEQFF. The CDR3 DNA reads as TGTGCCAGCGGCCAAGGGGAGTACAATGAGCAGTTCTTC.

The V and J genes are TRBV6-5 and TRBJ2-7; 9 positions agree with TRBD2. The CDR3 has 13 amino acids. CDR1 and CDR2 from the germline V gene are MNHEY and SVGAGI. V dropped 8 bases and J dropped 3; count of bases not matched to a gene: 5. DNA of the CDR3: TGTGCCAGCGCTAGCGGGATATTCTACGAGCAGTACTTC. It yields the protein CASASGIFYEQYF.

For the CDR3, the DNA is TGTGCCAGCTCAAGGTCGGCAGGGCTGACAGATACGCAGTATTTT. Its protein is CASSRSAGLTDTQYF. The chain couples TRBV12-3 or TRBV12-4 to TRBJ2-3, with TRBD1 as a possible D gene (5 bases). CDR3 length: 15 amino acids. The V end lost 8 bases, the J end lost 3 bases, and 18 bases lay between the germline ends.

The table lists this clonotype with a few counts. The rearrangement joins TRBV12-3 or TRBV12-4 to TRBJ2-1; D perhaps matches TRBD1 (5 bases). V was pared by 2 bases and J by 9 bases, with 5 bases between. This CDR3 has 11 residues. CDR3 nucleotide sequence: TGTGCCAGCAGTTTAAGGGGTGAGCAGTTCTTC. It translates to CASSLRGEQFF.

This chain joins TRBV29-1 and TRBJ2-3; the D gene is possibly TRBD2 (6 bases). CDR3 length: 14 residues. Trimming took off 5 bases at V and 0 bases at J, with 12 bases between the two ends. Germline CDR1 and CDR2: SQVTM and ANQGSEA. The CDR3 reads CSVLGGDSTDTQYF. The CDR3 bases are TGCAGCGTTCTTGGCGGGGACAGCACAGATACGCAGTATTTT.

This clonotype turned up a few times. The chain combines TRBV7-9 with TRBJ2-1, with 7 bases fitting TRBD2. In germline, CDR1 is SEHNR, CDR2 FQNEAQ (reference sequence). Unmatched junction bases numbered 5, after V lost 5 bases and J lost 10 bases. This CDR3 region has 12 residues. CDR3 region: CASSATSVEQFF. CDR3 nucleotides: TGTGCCAGCAGCGCCACTAGCGTCGAGCAGTTCTTC.

This clonotype turned up a few times. The J gene is TRBJ2-1, the V gene TRBV7-9, with D possibly being TRBD2 (5 bases). V was pared by 1 base and J by 8 bases, with 9 bases between. Germline V gene lookup returns CDR1 SEHNR and CDR2 FQNEAQ (reference sequence). This CDR3 contains 13 residues. The CDR3 reads CASSLGPGDEQFF. Here the CDR3 DNA reads TGTGCCAGCAGCTTAGGGCCCGGGGATGAGCAGTTCTTC. The full variable domain, rest sourced from reference TRBV7-9 and TRBJ2-1, is DTGVSQNPRHKITKRGQNVTFRCDPISEHNRLYWYRQTLGQGPEFLTYFQNEAQLEKSRLLSDRFSAERPKGSFSTLEIQRTEQGDSAMYLCASSLGPGDEQFFGPGTRLTVL.

This clonotype was observed a few times. The V gene is TRBV6-5, the J gene TRBJ1-2; unclear D gene. The germline gives CDR1 MNHEY, CDR2 SVGAGI. The CDR3 has 17 residues. Trimming took 0 bases from V and 6 from J, leaving 20 bases between them. DNA of the CDR3: TGTGCCAGCAGTTACTCCGGTGGGTCCCCGGAACTCCATGGCTACACCTTC. Translation: CASSYSGGSPELHGYTF.

The chain recombines TRBV5-1 with TRBJ1-2; possibly TRBD1 for D (6 bases). Germline CDR1 SGHRS, CDR2 YFSETQ. Trimming left V 0 bases short and J 8 bases short, with 14 bases between. The CDR3 sequence is 14 residues long. This CDR3 is CASSLAGDINGYTF. The CDR3 region has the DNA TGCGCCAGCAGCTTGGCAGGGGACATCAACGGCTACACCTTC.

The chain uses TRBV12-3 or TRBV12-4 and TRBJ1-3; tentative D call: TRBD1 (5 bases). The V and J ends lost 6 bases and 8 bases respectively, with 20 bases between them. This CDR3 region has 15 residues. The DNA of the CDR3 is TGTGCCAGCAGCCTTCTTGGGGCAGGGCGGGACACCATATATTTT. Its translation is CASSLLGAGRDTIYF.

This chain links TRBV12-3 or TRBV12-4 with TRBJ2-7, with TRBD2 identical over 8 bases. This CDR3 has 16 residues. V shed 5 bases and J 0 bases; nucleotides not matched to a gene: 9. The CDR3 region has the DNA TGTGCCAGCAGTCCCCGGGGAAGCGGGAGCTCCTACGAGCAGTACTTC. This translates into CASSPRGSGSSYEQYF.

This clonotype showed up just a few times. Written as DNA, the CDR3 is TGCGCCAGCAGCCGAACTGACAGGTCCTACAATGAGCAGTTCTTC. Residues: CASSRTDRSYNEQFF. The rearrangement joins TRBV4-3 to TRBJ2-1; the D gene is possibly TRBD1 (6 bases). Germline lookup yields CDR1 LGHNA and CDR2 YSLEER. The germline V and J ends were trimmed by 4 bases and 1 base, with 11 bases remaining between them. The CDR3 loop spans 15 amino acids.

This clonotype was detected only a few times. The gene calls are TRBV9 and TRBJ2-3, with TRBD2 identical over 10 bases. Germline V gene sequence: CDR1 SGDLS, CDR2 YYNGEE. V shed 4 bases and J 3 bases; nucleotides not matched to a gene: 11. CDR3 size: 17 residues. CDR3 DNA: TGTGCCAGCAGCTCCCTAGCGGGAGAAGGTGGTACAGATACGCAGTATTTT. It codes for CASSSLAGEGGTDTQYF.

This clonotype was seen a handful of times. The chain uses TRBV14 and TRBJ2-1; 9 bases are shared with TRBD1. Trimming cost V 5 bases and J 0 bases; bases outside gene matches: 11. Germline values: CDR1 SGHDN, CDR2 FVKESK. This CDR3 is built from 18 residues. As DNA, the CDR3 is TGTGCCAGCAGCTACCGGGACAGGGTACGAGGCTCCTACAATGAGCAGTTCTTC. This sequence encodes CASSYRDRVRGSYNEQFF.

There are a few counts of this clonotype. The chain is built from TRBV12-3 or TRBV12-4 and TRBJ1-5; TRBD1 might be the D (6 bases). Between the trimmed V and J ends, which lost 4 bases and 9 bases, there was a span of 16 bases. This CDR3 spans 14 amino acids. The CDR3 spells CASSSRGGGWPQHF. The DNA of the CDR3 is TGTGCCAGCAGTTCGAGGGGGGGAGGTTGGCCCCAGCATTTT.

V and J are TRBV7-6 and TRBJ2-2; D is unclear. The CDR3 length is 14 residues. Looked up from germline, CDR1 is SGHVS and CDR2 is FNYEAQ. Trimming removed 5 bases from V and 3 bases from J, with 10 bases in between. DNA for the CDR3: TGTGCCAGCAGCCCGAGGTCCGACACCGGGGAGCTGTTTTTT. This translates into CASSPRSDTGELFF.

This clonotype was counted a few times. V usage is TRBV6-2 or TRBV6-3 and J usage is TRBJ1-4, with TRBD1 identical over 7 bases. Germline V gene data show CDR1 as MNHEY and CDR2 as SVGEGT. The CDR3 loop spans 18 amino acids. Trimming at V came to 7 bases and at J to 7 bases, leaving 21 bases not matched to a gene. The CDR3: CASTITTGTGTASEKLFF. DNA of the CDR3: TGTGCCAGCACCATAACGACCGGAACAGGGACAGCGAGTGAAAAACTGTTTTTT.

J is TRBJ1-2 and V is TRBV6-6, with unresolved D. CDR1 and CDR2 (germline): MNHNY, SVGAGI (reference sequence). This CDR3 region has 12 residues. The V end lost 2 bases, the J end lost 8 bases, and 9 bases lay between the germline ends. For the CDR3, the DNA is TGTGCCAGCAGTTACAGGGAGTCGGGCTACACCTTC. Translated, it gives CASSYRESGYTF.

The chain is built from TRBV9 and TRBJ2-1; D is uncertain. V was pared by 6 bases and J by 4 bases, with 17 bases between. The CDR3 spans 15 residues. Per germline, CDR1 SGDLS and CDR2 YYNGEE. The CDR3 nucleotides read TGTGCCAGCACCGTTGCTGGTGAACATTACAATGAGCAGTTCTTC. Translation gives CASTVAGEHYNEQFF.

This clonotype was detected a few times. The chain links TRBV24-1 to TRBJ1-2; D remains ambiguous. Germline V gives CDR1 KGHDR, CDR2 SFDVKD. CDR3 length: 13 amino acids. Deletions cut 0 bases from V and 8 bases from J, with 9 bases between. CDR3 coding DNA: TGTGCCACCAGTGATTTGCCTTTTCAGGGCTACACCTTC. Translation: CATSDLPFQGYTF.

A few counts support this clonotype. J is TRBJ2-2 and V is TRBV5-1; TRBD1 is a possible D gene (5 bases). CDR3 length equals 13 residues. V lost 4 bases to trimming and J lost 5 bases, with 9 bases between them. Germline CDR1 reads SGHRS; CDR2 reads YFSETQ. CDR3 amino acids: CASSPRVTGELFF. CDR3 DNA: TGCGCCAGCAGCCCCAGGGTAACCGGGGAGCTGTTTTTT.

This clonotype appeared a few times. CDR3 DNA: TGCGCCAGCAGCTTCGGGACAGGGGACCATGGCTACACCTTC. This gives the protein CASSFGTGDHGYTF. The V and J genes are TRBV5-1 and TRBJ1-2; 10 bases agree with TRBD1. The germline V gene encodes CDR1 SGHRS and CDR2 YFSETQ. The CDR3 runs to 14 residues. The V gene end was trimmed by 2 bases and the J gene end by 6 bases; junction bases not matched to a gene: 4.

The sample holds a few counts of this clonotype. This chain joins TRBV11-1 and TRBJ2-7; 12 bases are shared with TRBD1. CDR1 and CDR2 (germline): SGHAT, FQDESV (reference sequence). The CDR3 has 18 residues. The trim removed 5 bases at V and 1 base at J, leaving 12 bases unmatched. CDR3 in amino acids: CASSPLRDRGLRSYEQYF. The DNA of the CDR3 is TGTGCCAGCAGCCCACTCCGGGACAGGGGGCTTAGGTCCTACGAGCAGTACTTC. Drawing the rest from reference TRBV11-1 and TRBJ2-7, the complete variable domain is EAEVAQSPRYKITEKSQAVAFWCDPISGHATLYWYRQILGQGPELLVQFQDESVVDDSQLPKDRFSAERLKGVDSTLKIQPAELGDSAMYLCASSPLRDRGLRSYEQYFGPGTRLTVT.

The rearrangement uses TRBV2 and TRBJ2-7; D ambiguous. Germline lookup yields CDR1 SNHLY and CDR2 FYNNEI. The ends were cut back, 1 base at V and 5 bases at J, with 6 bases in the middle. This CDR3 region has 12 residues. This chain's CDR3 is CASSEEWDEQYF. Here the CDR3 DNA reads TGTGCCAGCAGTGAAGAGTGGGACGAGCAGTACTTC.

The chain combines TRBV6-2 or TRBV6-3 with TRBJ1-3; D gene uncertain. CDR3 length: 16 amino acids. CDR1 MNHEY and CDR2 SVGEGT come from the germline V gene. V was clipped by 2 bases and J by 0 bases, with 11 bases between them. CDR3 loop: CASSYGFAASGNTIYF. The CDR3 bases are TGTGCCAGCAGTTACGGATTCGCAGCCTCTGGAAACACCATATATTTT.